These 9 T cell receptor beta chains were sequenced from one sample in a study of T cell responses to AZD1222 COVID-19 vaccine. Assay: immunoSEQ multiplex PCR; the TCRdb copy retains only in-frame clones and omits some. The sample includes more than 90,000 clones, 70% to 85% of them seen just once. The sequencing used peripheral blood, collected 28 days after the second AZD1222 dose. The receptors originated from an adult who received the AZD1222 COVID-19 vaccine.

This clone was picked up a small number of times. This chain's CDR3 is CASSKGTGGPYGYTF. As DNA, the CDR3 is TGCGCCAGCAGCAAAGGGACAGGAGGGCCCTATGGCTACACCTTC. The chain carries TRBV5-1 and TRBJ1-2; 8 nucleotides match TRBD1. Looked up from germline, CDR1 is SGHRS and CDR2 is YFSETQ. J gave up 4 bases and V 4 bases, and 9 bases lay outside the gene matches. There are 15 residues in the CDR3.

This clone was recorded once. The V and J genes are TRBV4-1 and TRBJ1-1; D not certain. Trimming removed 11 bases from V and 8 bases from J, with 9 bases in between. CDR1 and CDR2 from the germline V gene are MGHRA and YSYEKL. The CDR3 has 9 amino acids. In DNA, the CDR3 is TGCGCCCTGTGGGAGGAAGCTTTCTTT. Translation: CALWEEAFF.

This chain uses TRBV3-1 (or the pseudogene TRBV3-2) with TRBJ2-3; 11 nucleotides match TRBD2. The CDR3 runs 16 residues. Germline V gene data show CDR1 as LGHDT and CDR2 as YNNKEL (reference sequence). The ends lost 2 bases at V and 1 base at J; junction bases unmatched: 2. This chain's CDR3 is CASSQNSGRGTDTQYF. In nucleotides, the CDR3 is TGTGCCAGCAGCCAAAATAGCGGGAGGGGCACAGATACGCAGTATTTT.

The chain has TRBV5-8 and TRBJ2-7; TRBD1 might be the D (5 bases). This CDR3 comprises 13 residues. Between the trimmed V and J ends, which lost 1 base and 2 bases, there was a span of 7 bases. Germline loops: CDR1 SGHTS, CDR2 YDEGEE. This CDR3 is CASSLQGPYEQYF. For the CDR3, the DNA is TGTGCCAGCAGCTTGCAGGGCCCCTACGAGCAGTACTTC.

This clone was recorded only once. The CDR3 loop reads CASSPGATEAFF. The CDR3 nucleotides read TGTGCCAGCTCACCAGGGGCGACTGAAGCTTTCTTT. The chain joins TRBV18 to TRBJ1-1; tentative D call: TRBD1 (5 bases). The CDR3 spans 12 residues. V was pared by 2 bases and J by 5 bases, with 6 bases between. In germline, CDR1 is KGHSH, CDR2 LQKENI. Full variable domain (outside the CDR3, taken from reference TRBV18 and TRBJ1-1): NAGVMQNPRHLVRRRGQEARLRCSPMKGHSHVYWYRQLPEEGLKFMVYLQKENIIDESGMPKERFSAEFPKEGPSILRIQQVVRGDSAAYFCASSPGATEAFFGQGTRLTVV.

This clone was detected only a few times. The CDR3 DNA follows: TGTGCCAGCAGCTTGGGCAGCGGGAGGGCCGACAATGAGCAGTTCTTC. Translating it yields CASSLGSGRADNEQFF. The V gene is TRBV11-2, the J gene TRBJ2-1; 10 positions agree with TRBD2. CDR1 is SGHAT, CDR2 FQNNGV, per germline. The length of the CDR3 is 16 residues. V gave up 3 bases and J gave up 5 bases; unmatched junction bases: 7.

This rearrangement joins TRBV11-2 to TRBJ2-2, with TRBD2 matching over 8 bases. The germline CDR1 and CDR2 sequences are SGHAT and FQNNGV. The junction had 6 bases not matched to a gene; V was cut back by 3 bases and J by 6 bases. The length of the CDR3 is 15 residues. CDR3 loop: CASSLTGGSAGELFF. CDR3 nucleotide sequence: TGTGCCAGCAGCTTGACGGGAGGGTCGGCCGGGGAGCTGTTTTTT.

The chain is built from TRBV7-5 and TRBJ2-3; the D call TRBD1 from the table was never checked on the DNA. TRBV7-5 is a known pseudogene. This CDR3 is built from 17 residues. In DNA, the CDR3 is TGTGCCAGAAGCCTCCCTCGTACAGTACCTTTCACAGATACGCAGTATTTT. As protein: CARSLPRTVPFTDTQYF.

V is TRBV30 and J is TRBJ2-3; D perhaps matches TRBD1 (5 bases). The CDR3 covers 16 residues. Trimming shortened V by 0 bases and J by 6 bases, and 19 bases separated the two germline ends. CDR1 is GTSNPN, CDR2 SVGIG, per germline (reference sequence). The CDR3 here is CAWSVSPDPRVDTQYF. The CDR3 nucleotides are TGTGCCTGGAGTGTATCCCCGGACCCCAGGGTGGATACGCAGTATTTT.